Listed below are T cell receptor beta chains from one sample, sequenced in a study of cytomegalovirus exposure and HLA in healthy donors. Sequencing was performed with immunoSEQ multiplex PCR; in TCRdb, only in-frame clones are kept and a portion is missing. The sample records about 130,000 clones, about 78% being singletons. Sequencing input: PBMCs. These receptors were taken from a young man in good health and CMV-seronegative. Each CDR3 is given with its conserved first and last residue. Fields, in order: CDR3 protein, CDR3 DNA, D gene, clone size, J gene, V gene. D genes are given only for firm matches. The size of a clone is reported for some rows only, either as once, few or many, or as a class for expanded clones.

CDR3: CASSPEGRKRYEQYF
DNA: TGTGCCAGCAGCCCCGAGGGCAGGAAAAGATACGAGCAGTACTTC
D: NA
size: NA
J: TRBJ2-7
V: TRBV7-9

CDR3: CSVRARQGVTEAFF
DNA: TGCAGCGTGAGGGCACGGCAGGGGGTGACTGAAGCTTTCTTT
D: TRBD1
size: NA
J: TRBJ1-1
V: TRBV29-1

CDR3: CASSYMGQVSRYTF
DNA: TGTGCCAGCAGTTACATGGGACAGGTTTCGCGCTACACCTTC
D: TRBD1
size: NA
J: TRBJ1-2
V: TRBV6-5

CDR3: CASSYTPPGADGYTF
DNA: TGTGCCAGCAGTTACACCCCCCCAGGGGCCGATGGCTACACCTTC
D: NA
size: few
J: TRBJ1-2
V: TRBV6-5

CDR3: CASSFPQTGGIYNEQYF
DNA: TGTGCCAGCAGTTTCCCCCAAACAGGGGGCATATATAACGAGCAGTACTTC
D: TRBD1
size: NA
J: TRBJ2-7
V: TRBV28

CDR3: CASSVASVNTEAFF
DNA: TGTGCCAGCAGCGTAGCTTCAGTTAACACTGAAGCTTTCTTT
D: NA
size: NA
J: TRBJ1-1
V: TRBV9

CDR3: CASSGGQGIEQYF
DNA: TGTGCCAGCAGCGGGGGACAGGGGATCGAGCAGTACTTC
D: TRBD1
size: NA
J: TRBJ2-7
V: TRBV2

CDR3: CATLPPAGFQQFF
DNA: TGTGCCACCCTACCCCCAGCAGGGTTCCAGCAGTTCTTC
D: NA
size: few
J: TRBJ2-1
V: TRBV10-3

CDR3: CASSTPGSLAQYF
DNA: TGTGCCAGCAGTACGCCGGGGAGTCTGGCGCAGTATTTT
D: NA
size: NA
J: TRBJ2-3
V: TRBV6-5

CDR3: CASTTVGMADTQYF
DNA: TGTGCCAGCACCACGGTCGGTATGGCAGATACGCAGTATTTT
D: NA
size: NA
J: TRBJ2-3
V: TRBV6-5

CDR3: CASRSRDSEFNQPQHF
DNA: TGTGCCAGCAGATCGCGAGACTCCGAATTTAATCAGCCCCAGCATTTT
D: NA
size: NA
J: TRBJ1-5
V: TRBV5-4

CDR3: CASSQDRLYGYTF
DNA: TGTGCCAGCAGCCAGGACAGGCTCTATGGCTACACCTTC
D: TRBD1
size: few
J: TRBJ1-2
V: TRBV5-4

CDR3: CSSSLGPGAFF
DNA: TGTTCCAGCAGCTTAGGGCCAGGTGCTTTCTTT
D: NA
size: few
J: TRBJ1-1
V: TRBV7-9